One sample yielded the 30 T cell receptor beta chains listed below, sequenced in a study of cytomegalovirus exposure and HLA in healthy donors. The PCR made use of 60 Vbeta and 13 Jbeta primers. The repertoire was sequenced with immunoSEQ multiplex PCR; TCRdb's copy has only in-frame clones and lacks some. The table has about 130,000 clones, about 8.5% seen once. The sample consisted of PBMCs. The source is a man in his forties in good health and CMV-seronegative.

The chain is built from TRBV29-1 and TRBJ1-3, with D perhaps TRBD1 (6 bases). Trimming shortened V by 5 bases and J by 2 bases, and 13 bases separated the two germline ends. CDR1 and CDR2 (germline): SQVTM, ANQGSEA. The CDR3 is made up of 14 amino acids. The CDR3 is CSVTGTTAGNTIYF. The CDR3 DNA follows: TGCAGCGTTACCGGGACAACCGCTGGAAACACCATATATTTT.

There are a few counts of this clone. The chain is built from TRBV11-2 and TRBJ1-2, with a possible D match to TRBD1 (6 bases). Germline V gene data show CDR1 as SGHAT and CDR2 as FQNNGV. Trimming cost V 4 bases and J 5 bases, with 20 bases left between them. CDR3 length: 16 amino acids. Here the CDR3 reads CASSSQGLRNGYGYTF. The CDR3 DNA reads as TGTGCCAGCAGCTCACAGGGACTAAGAAATGGATATGGCTACACCTTC.

The CDR3 loop reads CASSSPGQGIDEQYF. The CDR3 nucleotides read TGTGCCAGCAGCTCCCCGGGACAGGGGATCGACGAGCAGTACTTC. The chain uses TRBV7-9 and TRBJ2-7; TRBD1 aligns across 10 bases. Per the germline V gene, CDR1 is SEHNR and CDR2 is FQNEAQ (reference sequence). CDR3 length: 15 amino acids. V lost 4 bases to trimming and J lost 5 bases; unmatched junction nucleotides: 8.

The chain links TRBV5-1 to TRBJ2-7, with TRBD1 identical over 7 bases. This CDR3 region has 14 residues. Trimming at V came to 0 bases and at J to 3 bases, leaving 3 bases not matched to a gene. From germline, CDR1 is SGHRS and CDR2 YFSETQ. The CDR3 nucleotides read TGCGCCAGCAGCTTGGGCGACAGGGACTACGAGCAGTACTTC. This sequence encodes CASSLGDRDYEQYF.

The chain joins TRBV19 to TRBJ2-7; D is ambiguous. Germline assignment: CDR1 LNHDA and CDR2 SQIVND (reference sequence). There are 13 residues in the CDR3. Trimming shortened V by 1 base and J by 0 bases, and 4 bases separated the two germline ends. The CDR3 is CASSIGHSYEQYF. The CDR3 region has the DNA TGTGCCAGTAGTATAGGACACTCCTACGAGCAGTACTTC.

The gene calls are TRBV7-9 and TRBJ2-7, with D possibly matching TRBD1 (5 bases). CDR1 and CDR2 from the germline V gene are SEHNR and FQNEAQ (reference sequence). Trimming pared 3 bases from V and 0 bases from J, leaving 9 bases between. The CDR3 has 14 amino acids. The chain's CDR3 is CASSFIDSSYEQYF. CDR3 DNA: TGTGCCAGCAGCTTCATCGACAGCTCCTACGAGCAGTACTTC.

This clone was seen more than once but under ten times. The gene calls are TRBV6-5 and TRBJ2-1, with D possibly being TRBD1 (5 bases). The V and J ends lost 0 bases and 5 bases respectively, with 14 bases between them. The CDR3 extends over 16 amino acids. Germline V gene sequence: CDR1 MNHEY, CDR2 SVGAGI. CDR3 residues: CASSYSTVDRNNEQFF. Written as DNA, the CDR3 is TGTGCCAGCAGTTACTCTACCGTTGACAGAAACAATGAGCAGTTCTTC.

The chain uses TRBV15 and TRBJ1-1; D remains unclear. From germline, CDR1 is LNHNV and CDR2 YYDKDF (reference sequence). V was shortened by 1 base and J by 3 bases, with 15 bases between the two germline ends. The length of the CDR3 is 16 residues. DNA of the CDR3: TGTGCCACCAGCAGAGCCCCGACTGCGGGGTACACTGAAGCTTTCTTT. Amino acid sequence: CATSRAPTAGYTEAFF.

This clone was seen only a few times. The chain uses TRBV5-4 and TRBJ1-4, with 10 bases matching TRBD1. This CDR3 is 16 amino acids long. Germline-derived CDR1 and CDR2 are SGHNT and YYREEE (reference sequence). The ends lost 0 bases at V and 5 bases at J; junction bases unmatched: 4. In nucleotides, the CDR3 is TGTGCCAGCAGCTTGGCCGGGACAGGGGCAAATGAAAAACTGTTTTTT. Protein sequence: CASSLAGTGANEKLFF. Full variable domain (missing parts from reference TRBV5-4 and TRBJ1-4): ETGVTQSPTHLIKTRGQQVTLRCSSQSGHNTVSWYQQALGQGPQFIFQYYREEENGRGNFPPRFSGLQFPNYSSELNVNALELDDSALYLCASSLAGTGANEKLFFGSGTQLSVL.

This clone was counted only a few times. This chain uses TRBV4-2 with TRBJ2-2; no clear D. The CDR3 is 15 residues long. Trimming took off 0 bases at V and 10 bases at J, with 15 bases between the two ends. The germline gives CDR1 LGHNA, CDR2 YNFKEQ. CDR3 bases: TGTGCCAGCAGCCAAGATCCCTCGTCTCAGGTGGAGCTGTTTTTT. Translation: CASSQDPSSQVELFF.

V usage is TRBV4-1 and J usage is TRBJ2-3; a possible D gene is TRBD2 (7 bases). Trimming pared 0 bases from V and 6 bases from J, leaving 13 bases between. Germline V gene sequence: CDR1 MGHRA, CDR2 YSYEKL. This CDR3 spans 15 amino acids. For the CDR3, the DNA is TGCGCCAGCAGCCAAGACGCGGGGGCAGGGGATACGCAGTATTTT. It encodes CASSQDAGAGDTQYF.

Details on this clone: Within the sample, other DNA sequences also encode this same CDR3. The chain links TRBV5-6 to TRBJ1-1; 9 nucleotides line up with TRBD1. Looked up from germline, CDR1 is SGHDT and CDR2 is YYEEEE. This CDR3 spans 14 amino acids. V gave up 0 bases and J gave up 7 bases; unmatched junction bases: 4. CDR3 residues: CASSLVRGQGEAFF. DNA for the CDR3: TGTGCCAGCAGCTTGGTGAGGGGACAGGGTGAAGCTTTCTTT.

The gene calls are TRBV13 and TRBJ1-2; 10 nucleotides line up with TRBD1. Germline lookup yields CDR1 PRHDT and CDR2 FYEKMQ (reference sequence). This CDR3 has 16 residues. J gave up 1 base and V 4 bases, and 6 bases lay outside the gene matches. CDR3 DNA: TGTGCCAGCAGCTCCGGGACAGGGGAGGGTAACTATGGCTACACCTTC. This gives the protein CASSSGTGEGNYGYTF.

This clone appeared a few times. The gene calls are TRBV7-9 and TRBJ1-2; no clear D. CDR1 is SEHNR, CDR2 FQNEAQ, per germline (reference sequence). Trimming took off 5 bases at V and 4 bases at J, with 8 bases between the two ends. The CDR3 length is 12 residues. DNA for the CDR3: TGTGCCAGCAGCCGGGATTTCTATGGCTACACCTTC. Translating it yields CASSRDFYGYTF.

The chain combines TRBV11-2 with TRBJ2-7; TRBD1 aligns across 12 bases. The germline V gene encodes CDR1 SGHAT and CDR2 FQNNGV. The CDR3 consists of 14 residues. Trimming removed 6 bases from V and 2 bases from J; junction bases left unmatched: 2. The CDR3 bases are TGTGCCAGCAGGCGGGACAGGGGGCCCTACGAGCAGTACTTC. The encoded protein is CASRRDRGPYEQYF.

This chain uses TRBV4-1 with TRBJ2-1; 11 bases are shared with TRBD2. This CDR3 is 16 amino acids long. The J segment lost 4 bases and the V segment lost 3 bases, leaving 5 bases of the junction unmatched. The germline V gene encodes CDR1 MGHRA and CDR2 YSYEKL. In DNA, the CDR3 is TGCGCCAGCAGCCACGTTAGCGGGGGGGCGTACAATGAGCAGTTCTTC. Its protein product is CASSHVSGGAYNEQFF.

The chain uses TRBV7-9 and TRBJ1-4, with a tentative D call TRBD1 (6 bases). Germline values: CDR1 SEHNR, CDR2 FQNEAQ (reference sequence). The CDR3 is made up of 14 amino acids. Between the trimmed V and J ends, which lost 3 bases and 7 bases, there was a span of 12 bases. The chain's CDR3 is CASSFAGASEKLFF. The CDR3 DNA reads TGTGCCAGCAGCTTTGCGGGGGCCAGTGAAAAACTGTTTTTT.

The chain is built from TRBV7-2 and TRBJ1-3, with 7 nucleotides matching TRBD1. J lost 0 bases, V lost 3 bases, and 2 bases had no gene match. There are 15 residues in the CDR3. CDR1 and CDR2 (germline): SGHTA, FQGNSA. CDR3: CASSLGQHSGNTIYF. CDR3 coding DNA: TGTGCCAGCAGCTTGGGACAGCACTCTGGAAACACCATATATTTT.

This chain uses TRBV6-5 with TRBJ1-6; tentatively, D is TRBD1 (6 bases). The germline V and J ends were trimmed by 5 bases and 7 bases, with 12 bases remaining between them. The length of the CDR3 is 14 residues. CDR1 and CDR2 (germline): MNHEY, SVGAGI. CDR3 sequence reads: CASSTGTSNSPLHF. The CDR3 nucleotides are TGTGCCAGCAGTACAGGGACATCCAATTCACCCCTCCACTTT.

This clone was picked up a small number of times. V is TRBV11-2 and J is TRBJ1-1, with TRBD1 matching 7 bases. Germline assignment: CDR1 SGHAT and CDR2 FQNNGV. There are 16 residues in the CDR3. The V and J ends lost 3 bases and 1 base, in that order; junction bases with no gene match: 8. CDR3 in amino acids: CASSFRTGPGNTEAFF. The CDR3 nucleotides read TGTGCCAGCAGCTTCCGGACAGGCCCAGGGAACACTGAAGCTTTCTTT.

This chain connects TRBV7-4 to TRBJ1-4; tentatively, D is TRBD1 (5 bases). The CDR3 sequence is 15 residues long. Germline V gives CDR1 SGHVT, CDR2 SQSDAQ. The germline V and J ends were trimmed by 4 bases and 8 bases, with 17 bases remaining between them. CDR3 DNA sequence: TGTGCCAGCAGCTCCTCCCGGGGGAAGGGAGAAAAACTGTTTTTT. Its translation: CASSSSRGKGEKLFF. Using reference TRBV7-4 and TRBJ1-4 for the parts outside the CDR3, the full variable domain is GAGVSQSPRYKVAKRGRDVALRCDSISGHVTLYWYRQTLGQGSEVLTYSQSDAQRDKSGRPSGRFSAERPERSVSTLKIQRTEQGDSAVYLCASSSSRGKGEKLFFGSGTQLSVL.

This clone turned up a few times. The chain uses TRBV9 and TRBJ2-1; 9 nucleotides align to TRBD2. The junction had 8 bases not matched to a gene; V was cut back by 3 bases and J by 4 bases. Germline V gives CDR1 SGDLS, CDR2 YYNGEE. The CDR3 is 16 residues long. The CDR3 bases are TGTGCCAGCAGCGCCTTTAGCGGGGGAGTTTACAATGAGCAGTTCTTC. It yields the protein CASSAFSGGVYNEQFF.

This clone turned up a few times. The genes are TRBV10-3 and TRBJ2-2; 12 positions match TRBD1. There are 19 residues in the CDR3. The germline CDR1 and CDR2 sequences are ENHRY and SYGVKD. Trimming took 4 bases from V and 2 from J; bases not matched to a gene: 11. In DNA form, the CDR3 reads TGTGCCATCAGTGTCGGGACAGGGGGCGGCGGACCTAACACCGGGGAGCTGTTTTTT. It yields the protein CAISVGTGGGGPNTGELFF.

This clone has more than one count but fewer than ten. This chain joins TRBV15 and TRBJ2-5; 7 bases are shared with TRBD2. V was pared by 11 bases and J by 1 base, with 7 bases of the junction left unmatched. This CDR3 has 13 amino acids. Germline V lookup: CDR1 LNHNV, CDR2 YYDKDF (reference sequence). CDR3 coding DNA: TGTGCCTCAAGCGGCGGGGGCCAAGAGACCCAGTACTTC. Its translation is CASSGGGQETQYF.

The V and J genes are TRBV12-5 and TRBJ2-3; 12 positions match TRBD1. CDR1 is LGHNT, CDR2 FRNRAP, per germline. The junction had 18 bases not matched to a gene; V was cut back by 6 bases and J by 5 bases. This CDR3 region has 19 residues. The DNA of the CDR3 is TGTGCTAGTGGGCCCGCGGGACAGGGGGCTTTCGGGCACGGAGATACGCAGTATTTT. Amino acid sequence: CASGPAGQGAFGHGDTQYF.

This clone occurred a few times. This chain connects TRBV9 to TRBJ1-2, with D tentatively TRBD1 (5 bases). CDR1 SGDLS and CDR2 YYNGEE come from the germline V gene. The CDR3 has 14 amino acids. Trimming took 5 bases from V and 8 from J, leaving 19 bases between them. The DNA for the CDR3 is TGTGCCAGCAGGAGGACCGGGACGGAGGGCGGCTACACCTTC. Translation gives CASRRTGTEGGYTF.

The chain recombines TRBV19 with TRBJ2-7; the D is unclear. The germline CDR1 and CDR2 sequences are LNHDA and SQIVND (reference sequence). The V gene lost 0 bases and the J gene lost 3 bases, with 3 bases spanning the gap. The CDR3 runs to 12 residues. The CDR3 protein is CASSIDGYEQYF. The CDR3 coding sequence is TGTGCCAGTAGTATAGACGGCTACGAGCAGTACTTC.

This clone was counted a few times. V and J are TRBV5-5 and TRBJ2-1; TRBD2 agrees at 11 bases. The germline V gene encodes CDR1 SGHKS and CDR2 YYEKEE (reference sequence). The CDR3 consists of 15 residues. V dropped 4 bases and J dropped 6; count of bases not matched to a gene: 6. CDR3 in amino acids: CASSPRTSGPNEQFF. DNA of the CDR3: TGTGCCAGCAGCCCCCGGACTAGCGGGCCCAATGAGCAGTTCTTC.

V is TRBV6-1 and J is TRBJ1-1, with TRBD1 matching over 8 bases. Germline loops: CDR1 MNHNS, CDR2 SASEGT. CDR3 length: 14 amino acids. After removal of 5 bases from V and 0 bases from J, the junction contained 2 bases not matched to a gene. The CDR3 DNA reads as TGTGCCAGCAGTTCACAGGGGGTGAACACTGAAGCTTTCTTT. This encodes CASSSQGVNTEAFF.

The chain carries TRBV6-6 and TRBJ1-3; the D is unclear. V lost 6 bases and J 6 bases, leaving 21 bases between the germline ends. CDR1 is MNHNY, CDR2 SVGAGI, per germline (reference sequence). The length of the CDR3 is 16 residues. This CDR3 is CASSPIPTDSSNTIYF. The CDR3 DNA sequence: TGTGCCAGCAGCCCGATCCCAACAGATTCCTCAAACACCATATATTTT.